The next 23 T cell receptor beta chains were all read from a single sample in a study of T cells in Graves' hyperthyroidism and ophthalmopathy. Template material for amplifying TCR beta CDR3 regions consisted of RNA transcripts. Primed by the HTBI set, a first-round RT-PCR was run on the TCR CDR3. A single record per CDR3 protein comes from TCRdb applying MiXCR to the multiplex PCR reads. The sample holds approximately 690,000 distinct CDR3 sequences; about a fifth are singletons and the top ten take 34%. Input material: blood. Receptors originate from a man aged 25 to 45 with Graves' ophthalmopathy.

The V call is TRBV18, the J call TRBJ2-7; 7 nucleotides line up with TRBD1. The CDR3 length is 15 residues. Per the germline V gene, CDR1 is KGHSH and CDR2 is LQKENI. With 3 bases clipped from V and 2 bases from J, the junction kept 7 bases outside the gene matches. The CDR3 protein is CASSPSTGPAYEQYF. CDR3 coding DNA: TGTGCCAGCTCACCCTCGACAGGGCCGGCCTACGAGCAGTACTTC.

This clonotype was detected ten times or more. The chain has TRBV2 and TRBJ1-1; a possible D gene is TRBD1 (5 bases). Between the trimmed V and J ends, which lost 8 bases and 2 bases, there was a span of 12 bases. Germline V gene lookup returns CDR1 SNHLY and CDR2 FYNNEI. The CDR3 extends over 13 amino acids. As DNA, the CDR3 is TGTGCCAGCTCTGAGGGGCTTAACACTGAAGCTTTCTTT. It yields the protein CASSEGLNTEAFF.

This CDR3 reads CSVVLRGSQGAEAFF. The CDR3 nucleotides are TGCAGCGTTGTTTTGAGGGGAAGTCAGGGCGCTGAAGCTTTCTTT. The rearrangement links TRBV29-1 to TRBJ1-1; possible D gene TRBD1, 5 bases. Trimming stripped 4 bases from V and 6 bases from J, with 21 bases between. The CDR3 totals 15 residues. CDR1 SQVTM and CDR2 ANQGSEA come from the germline V gene.

This clonotype was seen more than once but under ten times. The CDR3 region is CASSPPGSSRGEDGYTF. The CDR3 coding sequence is TGTGCCAGCAGTCCACCCGGGAGTTCTAGGGGAGAAGATGGCTACACCTTC. The rearrangement uses TRBV28 and TRBJ1-2, with a possible D match to TRBD1 (5 bases). Trimming shortened V by 5 bases and J by 6 bases, and 25 bases separated the two germline ends. The CDR3 contains 17 residues. CDR1 and CDR2 (germline): MDHEN, SYDVKM.

This chain links TRBV11-2 with TRBJ1-6, with D unclear. Germline-derived CDR1 and CDR2 are SGHAT and FQNNGV. CDR3 length: 15 amino acids. V lost 4 bases to trimming and J lost 1 base, with 8 bases between them. For the CDR3, the DNA is TGTGCCAGCAGCTCAGTCGGGTCCTATAATTCACCCCTCCACTTT. Encoded protein: CASSSVGSYNSPLHF.

The rearrangement links TRBV3-1 to TRBJ2-7, with D perhaps assigned TRBD1 or TRBD2 (5 bases each). CDR1 is LGHDT, CDR2 YNNKEL, per germline (reference sequence). Trimming left V 1 base short and J 1 base short, with 11 bases between. The CDR3 consists of 15 residues. CDR3 coding DNA: TGTGCCAGCAGCCAAGGGAGAGGGGAGTCCTACGAGCAGTACTTC. It yields the protein CASSQGRGESYEQYF.

There are many counts of this clonotype. The chain is built from TRBV30 and TRBJ1-5; no clear D. This CDR3 spans 12 amino acids. Deletions cut 1 base from V and 7 bases from J, with 8 bases between. The germline gives CDR1 GTSNPN, CDR2 SVGIG (reference sequence). CDR3 nucleotides: TGTGCCTGGAGTGACCCTCGGCAGCCCCAGCATTTT. Protein product: CAWSDPRQPQHF.

The V call is TRBV4-1, the J call TRBJ2-7, with 10 positions matching TRBD2. The CDR3 is 18 amino acids. In germline, CDR1 is MGHRA, CDR2 YSYEKL. The V segment lost 0 bases and the J segment 6 bases; nucleotides outside the gene matches: 14. The CDR3 DNA is TGCGCCAGCAGCCAAGATCTTACGCCTAGCGGGAGAGTAGGCGAGCAGTACTTC. It encodes CASSQDLTPSGRVGEQYF.

The chain uses TRBV5-8 and TRBJ2-3; perhaps TRBD1 as D (6 bases). V lost 3 bases and J lost 0, with 14 bases in between. Germline V gene sequence: CDR1 SGHTS, CDR2 YDEGEE. The length of the CDR3 is 16 residues. Written as DNA, the CDR3 is TGTGCCAGCAGCTGGATAGGGACACTTAGCACAGATACGCAGTATTTT. As protein: CASSWIGTLSTDTQYF.

Many counts were recorded for this clonotype. The J gene is TRBJ2-3, the V gene TRBV3-1; the D gene is possibly TRBD1 (6 bases). The length of the CDR3 is 15 residues. With 2 bases removed from V and 6 bases from J, the gap between germline ends came to 15 bases. Germline V lookup: CDR1 LGHDT, CDR2 YNNKEL (reference sequence). CDR3 loop: CASSQNEGGRDTQYF. In DNA, the CDR3 is TGTGCCAGCAGCCAAAACGAAGGGGGTAGGGATACGCAGTATTTT.

This clonotype was seen at least ten times. The chain combines TRBV11-2 with TRBJ2-3; D possibly corresponds to TRBD2 (5 bases). Germline values: CDR1 SGHAT, CDR2 FQNNGV. This CDR3 is built from 15 residues. Between the trimmed V and J ends, which lost 5 bases and 3 bases, there was a span of 15 bases. Here the CDR3 reads CASSPSRMVTDTQYF. CDR3 in DNA: TGTGCCAGCAGCCCTAGCCGAATGGTAACAGATACGCAGTATTTT.

Comments on this clonotype: With a much larger clone just one base away, this may be a read error. Since no conserved phenylalanine or tryptophan closes the CDR3, a read error is the likely cause. J is TRBJ2-1 and V is TRBV7-9, with 9 bases fitting TRBD1. From germline, CDR1 is SEHNR and CDR2 FQNEAQ (reference sequence). The CDR3 spans 15 residues. The junction had 7 bases not matched to a gene; V was cut back by 5 bases and J by 5 bases. Here the CDR3 DNA reads TGTGCCAGCAGCGTTACGGGACAGGGTAACAATGAGCAGTTCTCC. Translating it yields CASSVTGQGNNEQFS.

V is TRBV5-5 and J is TRBJ2-3; 10 bases are a match to TRBD2. There are 19 residues in the CDR3. Trimming removed 3 bases from V and 3 bases from J; junction bases left unmatched: 16. CDR1 is SGHKS and CDR2 is YYEKEE in the germline V gene (reference sequence). The CDR3 is CASSYTDRTSGKWTDTQYF. CDR3 bases: TGTGCCAGCAGCTACACCGACCGGACTAGCGGAAAGTGGACAGATACGCAGTATTTT.

The rearrangement joins TRBV5-1 to TRBJ1-3; D not resolved. The germline V gene encodes CDR1 SGHRS and CDR2 YFSETQ. V lost 5 bases and J lost 0, with 6 bases in between. The CDR3 is 13 amino acids. The CDR3 DNA reads TGCGCCAGCAGTTCCTTCTCTGGAAACACCATATATTTT. Protein sequence: CASSSFSGNTIYF.

The chain combines TRBV13 with TRBJ2-3, with D tentatively TRBD2 (5 bases). The CDR3 spans 16 residues. Trimming took off 5 bases at V and 1 base at J, with 16 bases between the two ends. CDR1 PRHDT and CDR2 FYEKMQ come from the germline V gene (reference sequence). CDR3 bases: TGTGCCAGCAGCGAAGTAGCGAACTACGGCACAGATACGCAGTATTTT. It translates to CASSEVANYGTDTQYF. The full variable domain, completed using reference TRBV13 and TRBJ2-3, is AAGVIQSPRHLIKEKRETATLKCYPIPRHDTVYWYQQGPGQDPQFLISFYEKMQSDKGSIPDRFSAQQFSDYHSELNMSSLELGDSALYFCASSEVANYGTDTQYFGPGTRLTVL.

This clonotype occurred many times. The chain employs TRBV6-1 and TRBJ2-3; D not resolved. The length of the CDR3 is 16 residues. V lost 2 bases and J lost 2, with 14 bases in between. Germline values: CDR1 MNHNS, CDR2 SASEGT. In DNA, the CDR3 is TGTGCCAGCAGTGAATGGTTAGGGATGGACACAGATACGCAGTATTTT. Protein: CASSEWLGMDTDTQYF.

The CDR3 reads CSAHGVSGEADTQYF. The DNA of the CDR3 is TGCAGTGCACACGGGGTTAGCGGGGAGGCAGATACGCAGTATTTT. This chain connects TRBV20-1 to TRBJ2-3; 8 bases match TRBD2. The length of the CDR3 is 15 residues. In germline, CDR1 is DFQATT, CDR2 SNEGSKA (reference sequence). Trimming cost V 6 bases and J 4 bases; bases outside gene matches: 12.

J is TRBJ1-4 and V is TRBV5-1; D gene unclear. CDR1 SGHRS and CDR2 YFSETQ come from the germline V gene. This CDR3 spans 15 amino acids. Between the trimmed V and J ends, which lost 4 bases and 6 bases, there was a span of 16 bases. The CDR3 protein is CASSQTTTGDEKLFF. Written as DNA, the CDR3 is TGCGCCAGCAGCCAAACTACTACGGGTGATGAAAAACTGTTTTTT.

The sample holds many counts of this clonotype. V is TRBV12-3 or TRBV12-4 and J is TRBJ1-2; D unclear. Trimming cost V 1 base and J 7 bases, with 10 bases left between them. CDR3 length equals 13 residues. The CDR3 region is CASSLEPAIGYTF. As DNA, the CDR3 is TGTGCCAGCAGTTTAGAGCCCGCTATTGGCTACACCTTC.

The sample holds a few counts of this clonotype. The chain joins TRBV5-6 to TRBJ1-1; D unresolved. Germline lookup yields CDR1 SGHDT and CDR2 YYEEEE. V lost 4 bases and J lost 7, with 11 bases in between. There are 12 residues in the CDR3. This CDR3 is CASSRPNFEAFF. The CDR3 bases are TGTGCCAGCAGCCGTCCAAACTTTGAAGCTTTCTTT.

At least ten counts were recorded for this clonotype. The CDR3 reads CSAPLSLAGNYEQYF. As DNA, the CDR3 is TGCAGTGCCCCGTTGTCCTTAGCGGGAAACTACGAGCAGTACTTC. The chain links TRBV20-1 to TRBJ2-7; TRBD2 matches 8 bases. With V trimmed by 6 bases and J by 3 bases, 13 bases remained unmatched. The CDR3 has 15 amino acids. From germline, CDR1 is DFQATT and CDR2 SNEGSKA (reference sequence).

In its sample, this clonotype was seen a few times. The germline gene is not matched at one end of the junction; a read error may be the cause. The chain recombines TRBV7-2 with TRBJ2-2; possibly TRBD2 for D (5 bases). The V gene's germline CDR1 is SGHTA and CDR2 FQGNSA. This CDR3 spans 14 amino acids. The CDR3: CASSLMADTGEPFF. CDR3 coding DNA: TGTGCCAGCAGCTTAATGGCAGACACCGGGGAGCCGTTTTTT. Full variable domain (remainder filled in from reference TRBV7-2 and TRBJ2-2): GAGVSQSPSNKVTEKGKDVELRCDPISGHTALYWYRQSLGQGLEFLIYFQGNSAPDKSGLPSDRFSAERTGGSVSTLTIQRTQQEDSAVYLCASSLMADTGEPFFGEGSRLTVL.

The table lists this clonotype with a few counts. This chain joins TRBV4-1 and TRBJ1-5; the D is unclear. This CDR3 has 14 residues. V shed 0 bases and J shed 4 bases, with 7 bases lying between them. Germline V gives CDR1 MGHRA, CDR2 YSYEKL. The CDR3 nucleotides are TGCGCCAGCAGCCAAGACGGAAAGAATCAGCCCCAGCATTTT. Translated: CASSQDGKNQPQHF.